These T cell receptor beta chains were read from a single sample in a study of Ad26.COV2.S vaccination and SARS-CoV-2 variants. The protocol was immunoSEQ multiplex PCR, while the TCRdb copy is restricted to in-frame clones and leaves out a portion. The sample has 300,000 to 400,000 clones; roughly 84% are singletons. The specimen was peripheral blood, collected in a trial of Ad26.COV2.S vaccine versus placebo. The source is a person between 18 and 59 years old who received the Ad26.COV2.S COVID-19 vaccine or a placebo. The CDR3 runs from the conserved cysteine through the conserved F or W. D genes are given only for firm matches. Size values are once, few and many counts, or a class for expanded clones, and some rows have none.

cdr3_nt cdr3_aa v_call d_call clone_size j_call
TGCGCCAGCAGCTCTTGGACTAGCGGGGGGGCGAACACCGGGGAGCTGTTTTTT CASSSWTSGGANTGELFF TRBV5-1 TRBD2 - TRBJ2-2
TGTGCCTGGGTGCGGCTAGTTAGCACAGATACGCAGTATTTT CAWVRLVSTDTQYF TRBV30 - - TRBJ2-3
TGTGCCAGCAGCTTATCAGGGGGTCCGAACTCTGGAAACACCATATATTTT CASSLSGGPNSGNTIYF TRBV7-2 TRBD1 - TRBJ1-3
TGTGCCAGCAGCGTTGGACAGGGAGCCCCCTACGAGCAGTACTTC CASSVGQGAPYEQYF TRBV9 TRBD1 - TRBJ2-7
TGTGCCAGCAGCCGGACACCGTACTATGGCTACACCTTC CASSRTPYYGYTF TRBV3-1/TRBV3-2 - - TRBJ1-2
TGTGCCAGCAGCTACTTCCCAAACTACGAGCAGTACTTC CASSYFPNYEQYF TRBV6-5 - - TRBJ2-7
TGTGCCAGCAGCTCAGGGGTTGGCTACACCTTC CASSSGVGYTF TRBV3-1/TRBV3-2 - - TRBJ1-2
TGTGCCAGCCGCCGGGACAGGGGAGAAAAACTGTTTTTT CASRRDRGEKLFF TRBV6-5 TRBD1 few TRBJ1-4
TGTGCCAGTAGTATAGAAGGGTTCGGGACAGATACGCAGTATTTT CASSIEGFGTDTQYF TRBV19 - - TRBJ2-3
TGTGCCAGCAGCTTTAGACAGGGAGGAGCTGAAGCTTTCTTT CASSFRQGGAEAFF TRBV7-9 TRBD1 - TRBJ1-1
TGTGCCAGCAGCGTAGTGGGCCCGAACACTGAAGCTTTCTTT CASSVVGPNTEAFF TRBV9 - - TRBJ1-1
TGCGCCAGCAGCACCGCGTACCAGTGGGACGGTCCGTCGTCCGCCGGGGAGCTGTTTTTT CASSTAYQWDGPSSAGELFF TRBV5-1 - - TRBJ2-2
TGCGCCAGCAGCTTCTCAGGGGGGATGAACACTGAAGCTTTCTTT CASSFSGGMNTEAFF TRBV5-1 TRBD1 - TRBJ1-1
TGTGCCAGCAGTCAAGGCCAGAATGAAAAACTGTTTTTT CASSQGQNEKLFF TRBV6-6 - - TRBJ1-4
TGCAGCGTTGAAGCAGTCCTGAACACCGGGGAGCTGTTTTTT CSVEAVLNTGELFF TRBV29-1 - once TRBJ2-2
TGTGCCAGCAGTCAGTGGGGAAACACCATATATTTT CASSQWGNTIYF TRBV12-3/TRBV12-4 - few TRBJ1-3
TGTGCCAGCGCCCCGCGGTGGGAACAGGCAACCTACGAGCAGTACTTC CASAPRWEQATYEQYF TRBV5-8 - - TRBJ2-7
TGTGCCAGCAGTTACGGCAGGGGGGTTAACTATGGCTACACCTTC CASSYGRGVNYGYTF TRBV6-5 TRBD1 - TRBJ1-2
TGTGCCAGCAAGGGGGACACAGATACGCAGTATTTT CASKGDTDTQYF TRBV7-3 - - TRBJ2-3
TGTGCCAGCAGCGCAAGCGGGGGGGCCTACAATGAGCAGTTCTTC CASSASGGAYNEQFF TRBV9 TRBD2 - TRBJ2-1
TGTGCCAGCAGTTCACTTCGGGGGAATCAGCCCCAGCATTTT CASSSLRGNQPQHF TRBV6-2/TRBV6-3 - - TRBJ1-5
TGTGCCAGCAGGCGACCGGGGCGATGGACTGAAGCTTTCTTT CASRRPGRWTEAFF TRBV27 - - TRBJ1-1
TGTGCTAGTGGTTTGGGGGACACCTCCTACGAGCAGTACTTC CASGLGDTSYEQYF TRBV12-5 - - TRBJ2-7
TGCGCCAGCACCCGTGGAGGGAGGGACCGGCCCCAGCATTTT CASTRGGRDRPQHF TRBV10-1 - - TRBJ1-5
TGCAGCGTCGGAACAGGGGCCTACAATGAGCAGTTCTTC CSVGTGAYNEQFF TRBV29-1 TRBD1 - TRBJ2-1
TGCGCCAGCAGCTTGGAGGGTGGGGGTACTGAAGCTTTCTTT CASSLEGGGTEAFF TRBV5-1 - - TRBJ1-1
TGTGCCCTGGAGGAGGGAGGGGTTAATGAAAAACTGTTTTTT CALEEGGVNEKLFF TRBV30 - - TRBJ1-4